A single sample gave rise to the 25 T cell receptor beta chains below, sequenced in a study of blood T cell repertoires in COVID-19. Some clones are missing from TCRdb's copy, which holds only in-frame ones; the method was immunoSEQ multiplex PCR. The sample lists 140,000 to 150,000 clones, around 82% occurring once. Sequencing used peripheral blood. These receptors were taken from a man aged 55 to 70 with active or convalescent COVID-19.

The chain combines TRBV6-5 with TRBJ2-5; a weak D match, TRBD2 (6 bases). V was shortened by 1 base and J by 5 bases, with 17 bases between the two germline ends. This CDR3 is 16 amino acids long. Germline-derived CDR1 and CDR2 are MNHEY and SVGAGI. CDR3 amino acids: CASSYWGNPEGETQYF. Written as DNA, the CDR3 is TGTGCCAGCAGTTACTGGGGCAACCCGGAGGGGGAGACCCAGTACTTC.

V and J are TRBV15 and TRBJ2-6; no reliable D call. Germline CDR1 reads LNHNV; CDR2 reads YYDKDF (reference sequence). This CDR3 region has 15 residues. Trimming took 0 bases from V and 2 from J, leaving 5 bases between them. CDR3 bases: TGTGCCACCAGCAGAGAAACAACTGGGGCCAACGTCCTGACTTTC. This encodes CATSRETTGANVLTF.

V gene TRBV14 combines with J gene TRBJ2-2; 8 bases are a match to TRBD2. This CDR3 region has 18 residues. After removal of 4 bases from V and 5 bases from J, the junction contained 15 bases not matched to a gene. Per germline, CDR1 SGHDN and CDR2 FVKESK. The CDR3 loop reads CASSLETSVRVKTGELFF. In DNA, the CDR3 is TGTGCCAGCAGCCTAGAGACTAGCGTCCGGGTTAAAACCGGGGAGCTGTTTTTT.

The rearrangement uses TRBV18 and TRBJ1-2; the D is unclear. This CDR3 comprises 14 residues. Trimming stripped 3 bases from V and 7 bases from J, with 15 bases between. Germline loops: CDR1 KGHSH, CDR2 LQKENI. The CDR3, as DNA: TGTGCCAGCTCACCTCCCGGCCCCCGCGGTGGCTACACCTTC. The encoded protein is CASSPPGPRGGYTF.

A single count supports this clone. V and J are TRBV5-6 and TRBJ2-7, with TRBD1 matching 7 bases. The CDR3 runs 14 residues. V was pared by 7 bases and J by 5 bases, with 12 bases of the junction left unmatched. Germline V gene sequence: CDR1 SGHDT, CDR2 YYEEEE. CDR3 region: CASGRRGLKDEQYF. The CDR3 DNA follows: TGTGCCAGCGGCCGCAGGGGGTTGAAAGACGAGCAGTACTTC. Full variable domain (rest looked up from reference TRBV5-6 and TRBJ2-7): DAGVTQSPTHLIKTRGQQVTLRCSPKSGHDTVSWYQQALGQGPQFIFQYYEEEERQRGNFPDRFSGHQFPNYSSELNVNALLLGDSALYLCASGRRGLKDEQYFGPGTRLTVT.

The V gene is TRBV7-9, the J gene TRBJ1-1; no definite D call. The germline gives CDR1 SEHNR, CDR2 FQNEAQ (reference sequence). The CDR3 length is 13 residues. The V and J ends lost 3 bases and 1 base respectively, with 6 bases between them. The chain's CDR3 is CASSFEENTEAFF. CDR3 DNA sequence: TGTGCCAGCAGCTTCGAGGAGAACACTGAAGCTTTCTTT.

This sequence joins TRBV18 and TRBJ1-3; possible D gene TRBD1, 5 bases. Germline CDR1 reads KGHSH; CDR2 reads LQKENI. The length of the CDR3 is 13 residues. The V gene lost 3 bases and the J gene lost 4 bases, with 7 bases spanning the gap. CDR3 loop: CASSPDRGNTIYF. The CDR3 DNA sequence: TGTGCCAGCTCACCCGACAGAGGAAACACCATATATTTT.

CDR3 sequence: CASSLMAVIERWETQYF. The CDR3, as DNA: TGTGCCAGCAGCCTCATGGCCGTGATCGAGAGGTGGGAGACCCAGTACTTC. J is TRBJ2-5 and V is TRBV11-2; D remains ambiguous. V lost 5 bases and J 5 bases, leaving 24 bases between the germline ends. Germline CDR1 and CDR2: SGHAT and FQNNGV. This CDR3 is 17 amino acids long. Based on the CDR3 plus reference TRBV11-2 and TRBJ2-5, the full variable domain is EAGVAQSPRYKIIEKRQSVAFWCNPISGHATLYWYQQILGQGPKLLIQFQNNGVVDDSQLPKDRFSAERLKGVDSTLKIQPAKLEDSAVYLCASSLMAVIERWETQYFGPGTRLLVL.

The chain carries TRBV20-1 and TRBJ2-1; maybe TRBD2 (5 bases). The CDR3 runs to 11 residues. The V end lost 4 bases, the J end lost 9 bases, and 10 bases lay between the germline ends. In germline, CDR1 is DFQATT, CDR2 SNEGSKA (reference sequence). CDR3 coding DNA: TGCAGTGCTACGCTAGCAATTGAGCAGTTCTTC. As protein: CSATLAIEQFF.

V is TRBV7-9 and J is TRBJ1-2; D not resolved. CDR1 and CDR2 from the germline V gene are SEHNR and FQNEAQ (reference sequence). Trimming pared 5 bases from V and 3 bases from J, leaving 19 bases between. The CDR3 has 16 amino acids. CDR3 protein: CASSPGGHSADYGYTF. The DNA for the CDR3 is TGTGCCAGCAGCCCCGGTGGTCACTCAGCGGACTATGGCTACACCTTC.

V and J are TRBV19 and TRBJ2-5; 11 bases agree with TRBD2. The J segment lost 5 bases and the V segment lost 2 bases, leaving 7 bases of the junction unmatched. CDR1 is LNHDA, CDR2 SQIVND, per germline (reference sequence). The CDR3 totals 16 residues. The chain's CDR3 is CASSILAGGVGETQYF. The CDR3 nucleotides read TGTGCCAGTAGTATACTAGCGGGAGGAGTAGGGGAGACCCAGTACTTC.

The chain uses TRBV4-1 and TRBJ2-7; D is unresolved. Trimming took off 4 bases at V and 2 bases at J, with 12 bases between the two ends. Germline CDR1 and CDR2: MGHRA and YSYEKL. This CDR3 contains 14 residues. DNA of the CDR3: TGCGCCAGCAGCCTCTATCGGTCTACCTACGAGCAGTACTTC. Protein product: CASSLYRSTYEQYF.

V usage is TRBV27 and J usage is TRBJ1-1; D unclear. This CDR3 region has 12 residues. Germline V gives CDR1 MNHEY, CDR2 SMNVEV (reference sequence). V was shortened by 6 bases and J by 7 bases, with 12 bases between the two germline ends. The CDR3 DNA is TGTGCCAGCAGACCCACCGCGGGTGAAGCTTTCTTT. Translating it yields CASRPTAGEAFF.

In nucleotides, the CDR3 is TGTGCCAGCAGTCCGGGACATGCAAATGCTAATCAGCCCCAGCATTTT. Protein sequence: CASSPGHANANQPQHF. The rearrangement links TRBV5-5 to TRBJ1-5; D may be TRBD1 (6 bases). This CDR3 comprises 16 residues. Germline CDR1 is SGHKS and CDR2 is YYEKEE (reference sequence). V was clipped by 5 bases and J by 4 bases, with 19 bases between them.

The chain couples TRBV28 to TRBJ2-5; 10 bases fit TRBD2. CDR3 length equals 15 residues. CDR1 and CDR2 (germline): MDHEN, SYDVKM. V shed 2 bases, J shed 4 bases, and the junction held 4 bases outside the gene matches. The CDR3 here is CASSLSLAGVETQYF. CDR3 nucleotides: TGTGCCAGCAGTTTAAGTCTAGCGGGAGTAGAGACCCAGTACTTC.

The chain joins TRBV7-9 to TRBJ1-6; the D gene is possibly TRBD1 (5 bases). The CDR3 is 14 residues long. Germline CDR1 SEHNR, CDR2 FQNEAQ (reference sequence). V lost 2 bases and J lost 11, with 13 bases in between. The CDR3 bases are TGTGCCAGCAGCTTATCGGCAGGGCGGACACCCCTCCACTTT. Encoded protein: CASSLSAGRTPLHF.

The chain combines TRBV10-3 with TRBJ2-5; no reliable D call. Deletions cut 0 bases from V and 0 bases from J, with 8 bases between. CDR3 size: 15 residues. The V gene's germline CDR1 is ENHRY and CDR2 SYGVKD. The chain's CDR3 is CAISESAGNQETQYF. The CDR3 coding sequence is TGTGCCATCAGTGAGTCGGCAGGTAACCAAGAGACCCAGTACTTC.

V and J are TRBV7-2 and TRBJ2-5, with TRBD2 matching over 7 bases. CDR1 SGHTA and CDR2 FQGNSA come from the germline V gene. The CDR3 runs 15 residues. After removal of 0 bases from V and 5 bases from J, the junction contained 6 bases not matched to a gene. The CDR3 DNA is TGTGCCAGCAGCTTAGCGTCACGGCGGGGGGAGACCCAGTACTTC. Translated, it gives CASSLASRRGETQYF.

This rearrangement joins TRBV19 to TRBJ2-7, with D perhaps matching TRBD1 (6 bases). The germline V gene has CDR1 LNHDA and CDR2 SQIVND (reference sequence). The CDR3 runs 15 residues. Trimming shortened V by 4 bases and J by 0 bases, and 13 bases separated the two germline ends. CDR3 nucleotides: TGTGCCAGTAGTACCTACAGGGAACTCTCCTACGAGCAGTACTTC. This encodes CASSTYRELSYEQYF. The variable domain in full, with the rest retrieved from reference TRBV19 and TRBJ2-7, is DGGITQSPKYLFRKEGQNVTLSCEQNLNHDAMYWYRQDPGQGLRLIYYSQIVNDFQKGDIAEGYSVSREKKESFPLTVTSAQKNPTAFYLCASSTYRELSYEQYFGPGTRLTVT.

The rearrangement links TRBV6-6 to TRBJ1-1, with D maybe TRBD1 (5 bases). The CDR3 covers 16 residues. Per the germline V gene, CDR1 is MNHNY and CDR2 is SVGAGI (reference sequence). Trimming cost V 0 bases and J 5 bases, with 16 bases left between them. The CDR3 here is CASSYSMDGRGTEAFF. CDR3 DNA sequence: TGTGCCAGCAGTTACTCGATGGACGGTAGGGGTACTGAAGCTTTCTTT.

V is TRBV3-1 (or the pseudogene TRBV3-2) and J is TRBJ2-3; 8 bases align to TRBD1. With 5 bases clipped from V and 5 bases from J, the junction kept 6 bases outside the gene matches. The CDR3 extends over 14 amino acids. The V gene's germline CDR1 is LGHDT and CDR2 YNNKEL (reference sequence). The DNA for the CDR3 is TGTGCCAGCAGCGTACAGGGGGTGGGAGATACGCAGTATTTT. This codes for CASSVQGVGDTQYF.

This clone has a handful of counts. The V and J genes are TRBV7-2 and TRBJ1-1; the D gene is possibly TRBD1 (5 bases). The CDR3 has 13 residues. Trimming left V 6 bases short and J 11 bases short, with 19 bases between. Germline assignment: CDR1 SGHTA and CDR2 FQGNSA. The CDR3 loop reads CASRSNQAGPAFF. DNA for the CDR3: TGTGCCAGCAGGTCAAATCAAGCGGGACCCGCTTTCTTT.

CDR3 sequence (DNA): TGCGCCAGCAGCTACCTTAGCGGGAGGGCCTACGAGCAGTACTTC. Its translation: CASSYLSGRAYEQYF. The chain employs TRBV5-1 and TRBJ2-7, with 11 bases fitting TRBD2. V was clipped by 3 bases and J by 2 bases; unmatched bases: 4. This CDR3 region has 15 residues. Germline CDR1 and CDR2: SGHRS and YFSETQ.

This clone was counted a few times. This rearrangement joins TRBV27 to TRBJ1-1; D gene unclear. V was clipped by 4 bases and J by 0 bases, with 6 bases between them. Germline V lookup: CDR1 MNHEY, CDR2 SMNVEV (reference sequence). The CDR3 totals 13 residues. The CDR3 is CASSSLLNTEAFF. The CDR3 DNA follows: TGTGCCAGCAGTTCCCTCCTGAACACTGAAGCTTTCTTT.

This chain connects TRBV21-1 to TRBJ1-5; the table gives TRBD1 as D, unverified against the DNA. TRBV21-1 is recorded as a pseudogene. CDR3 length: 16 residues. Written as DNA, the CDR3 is TGTGCCAGCAGCAACCCCACTGACAGGGGCAATCAGCCCCAGCATTTT. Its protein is CASSNPTDRGNQPQHF.